This T cell receptor (beta chain) is drawn from a study of blood T cell repertoires in COVID-19. Turning to the study itself: From the United States, Italy and Spain came samples of acute and convalescent COVID-19.

Sequencing was performed with immunoSEQ multiplex PCR; in TCRdb, only in-frame clones are kept and a portion is missing. The table has 200,000 to 250,000 clones, under 90% seen once; the top ten hold 3.5% to 4%. Germline V gives CDR1 GTSNPN, CDR2 SVGIG (reference sequence). There are 14 residues in the CDR3. Trimming stripped 5 bases from V and 3 bases from J, with 13 bases between. The sequence derives from a woman older than 75 with acute or convalescent COVID-19. Sequences were obtained from peripheral blood. The chain links TRBV30 to TRBJ2-2; D is perhaps TRBD2 (6 bases). The CDR3, as DNA: TGTGCCTGGGGGGGGACCCGATACACCGGGGAGCTGTTTTTT. Its translation: CAWGGTRYTGELFF.